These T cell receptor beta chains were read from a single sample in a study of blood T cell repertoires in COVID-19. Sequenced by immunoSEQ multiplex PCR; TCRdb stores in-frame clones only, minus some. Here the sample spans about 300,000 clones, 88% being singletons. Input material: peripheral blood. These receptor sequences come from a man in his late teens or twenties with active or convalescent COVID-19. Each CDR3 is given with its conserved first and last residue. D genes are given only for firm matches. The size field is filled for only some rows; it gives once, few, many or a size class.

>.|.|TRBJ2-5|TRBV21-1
CASSKIRQGDRKVEETQYF
TGTGCCAGCAGCAAAATTCGGCAGGGGGACAGAAAGGTTGAGGAGACCCAGTACTTC
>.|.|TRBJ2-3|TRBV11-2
CASSFVCTGSTDTQYF
TGTGCCAGCAGCTTTGTGTGTACAGGGTCTACAGATACGCAGTATTTT
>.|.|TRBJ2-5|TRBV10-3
CAIRESPGVREETQYF
TGTGCCATCAGAGAATCCCCAGGGGTCCGGGAAGAGACCCAGTACTTC
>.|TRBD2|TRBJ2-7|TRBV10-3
CAISRGGGADEQYF
TGTGCCATCAGTCGGGGCGGGGGGGCCGACGAGCAGTACTTC
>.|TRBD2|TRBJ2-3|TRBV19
CASSIIAGGYTDTQYF
TGTGCCAGTAGTATTATAGCGGGGGGGTACACAGATACGCAGTATTTT
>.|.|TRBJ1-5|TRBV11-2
CASSPGYNQPQHF
TGTGCCAGCAGCCCAGGGTACAATCAGCCCCAGCATTTT
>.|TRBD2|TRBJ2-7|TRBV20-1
CSASSGGRLEEQYF
TGCAGTGCTAGTAGCGGGGGGCGGTTGGAGGAGCAGTACTTC
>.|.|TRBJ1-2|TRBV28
CASRSTANYGYTF
TGTGCCAGCAGATCTACAGCTAACTATGGCTACACCTTC
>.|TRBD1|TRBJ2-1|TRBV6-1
CASSEGGQANEQFF
TGTGCCAGCAGTGAAGGAGGACAGGCCAATGAGCAGTTCTTC
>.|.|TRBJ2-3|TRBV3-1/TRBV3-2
CASSQVRHPVSTDTQYF
TGTGCCAGCAGCCAAGTTCGACACCCGGTAAGCACAGATACGCAGTATTTT
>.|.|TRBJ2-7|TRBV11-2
CASSLFFREDSYEQYF
TGTGCCAGCAGCTTGTTCTTTCGCGAGGACAGCTACGAGCAGTACTTC
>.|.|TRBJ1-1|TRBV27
CATSTGTEAFF
TGTGCCACCTCGACCGGGACTGAAGCTTTCTTT
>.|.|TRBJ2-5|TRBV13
CASSLRQKGETQYF
TGTGCCAGCAGCTTGAGACAGAAGGGAGAGACCCAGTACTTC
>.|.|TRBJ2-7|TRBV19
CASSIVVSPLFYEQYF
TGTGCCAGTAGTATAGTCGTCTCCCCACTCTTCTACGAGCAGTACTTC
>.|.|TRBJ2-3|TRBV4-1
CASSHFFTDTQYF
TGCGCCAGCAGCCACTTCTTTACAGATACGCAGTATTTT
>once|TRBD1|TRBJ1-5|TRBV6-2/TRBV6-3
CASSFGTGSQPQHF
TGTGCCAGCAGTTTTGGGACAGGGAGTCAGCCCCAGCATTTT
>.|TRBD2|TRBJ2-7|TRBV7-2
CASSPSSGLAGGLRYEQYF
TGTGCCAGCAGCCCCTCGTCGGGACTAGCGGGGGGTCTGAGATACGAGCAGTACTTC
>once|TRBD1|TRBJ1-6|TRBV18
CASSRQGGYNSPLHF
TGTGCCAGCTCCCGACAGGGCGGGTATAATTCACCCCTCCACTTT
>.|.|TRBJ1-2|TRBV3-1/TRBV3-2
CASSQGELGLSGYTF
TGTGCCAGCAGCCAAGGTGAATTGGGACTCTCTGGCTACACCTTC
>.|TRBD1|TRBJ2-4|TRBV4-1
CASSPGQGAKNIQYF
TGCGCCAGCAGCCCAGGACAGGGGGCCAAAAACATTCAGTACTTC
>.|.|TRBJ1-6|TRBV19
CASSWGLDNSPLHF
TGTGCCAGTAGTTGGGGACTGGATAATTCACCCCTCCACTTT
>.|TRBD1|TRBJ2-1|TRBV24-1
CATSERTGGRDEQFF
TGTGCCACCAGTGAGAGGACAGGGGGCAGGGATGAGCAGTTCTTC